Only a few counts were recorded for the clone carrying this TCR beta chain. Its cognate antigen is unknown. Clones were sequenced by immunoSEQ multiplex PCR, and TCRdb holds only the in-frame ones, with some missing. Among 110,000 to 150,000 clones listed, 90% to 95% were seen once. The data stem from a study of T cell responses to AZD1222 COVID-19 vaccine. Study conclusions and caveats: Clonal diversity was possibly underestimated, and white British individuals and females predominated among donors. A reported finding is that nearly half of spike-specific TCRs target unmutated variant regions. Repertoire sampling occurred only after the peak T cell response. Increases in Spike-specific TCR breadth and depth were seen after two AZD1222 doses.

The sequence derives from an adult in good health. Specimen: peripheral blood, collected on day 0 of AZD1222 vaccination.

The CDR3 loop is CASSQDGQGFQPQHF. CDR3 bases: TGTGCCAGCAGCCAAGACGGGCAGGGCTTCCAGCCCCAGCATTTT. The chain uses TRBV3-1 (or the pseudogene TRBV3-2) and TRBJ1-5, with a possible D match to TRBD1 (5 bases). The V end was cut by 0 bases, the J end by 7 bases, with 13 bases between. The CDR3 runs 15 residues. In germline, CDR1 is LGHDT, CDR2 YNNKEL (reference sequence).